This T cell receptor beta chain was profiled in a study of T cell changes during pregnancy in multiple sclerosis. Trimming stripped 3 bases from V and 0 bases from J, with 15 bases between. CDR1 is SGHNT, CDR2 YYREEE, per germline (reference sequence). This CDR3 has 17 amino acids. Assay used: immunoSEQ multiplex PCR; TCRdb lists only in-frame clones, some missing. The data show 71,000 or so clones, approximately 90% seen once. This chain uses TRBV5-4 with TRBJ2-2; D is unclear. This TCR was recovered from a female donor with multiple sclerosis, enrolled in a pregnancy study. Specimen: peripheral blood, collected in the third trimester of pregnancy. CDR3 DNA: TGTGCCAGCAGCTGGAAAGCGATACCGTCGAACACCGGGGAGCTGTTTTTT. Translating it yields CASSWKAIPSNTGELFF.